This is a list of T cell receptor beta chains from one sample in a study of blood T cell repertoires in COVID-19. Generated by immunoSEQ multiplex PCR, the TCRdb table keeps only in-frame clones and is missing some. The sample has around 500,000 clones, 88% seen once; the top ten hold approximately 1.8%. Sequences were obtained from PBMCs or T cells enriched from blood (not recorded which). Receptors originate from a woman aged 40 to 55 who had recovered from COVID-19. Both conserved end residues are part of each CDR3. The D gene is left open where the match is weak. Expanded clones are given a class, and other clones once, few, many or no size at all.

j_gene,abundance,v_gene,d_gene,CDR3aa,CDR3nt
TRBJ2-7,NA,TRBV24-1,NA,CATSGVTYEQYF,TGTGCCACGTCGGGGGTTACCTACGAGCAGTACTTC
TRBJ1-2,NA,TRBV7-8,NA,CASSLDPGFIYGYTF,TGTGCCAGCAGCTTAGACCCGGGATTTATCTATGGCTACACCTTC
TRBJ2-7,NA,TRBV12-3/TRBV12-4,NA,CASSFRRANEQYF,TGTGCCAGCAGTTTCCGTAGAGCAAACGAGCAGTACTTC
TRBJ1-3,NA,TRBV7-2,TRBD1,CASSPRTGGKLGVYF,TGTGCCAGCAGCCCAAGGACAGGGGGGAAGCTAGGCGTATATTTT
TRBJ2-5,NA,TRBV9,TRBD1,CASNSGGVRQETQYF,TGTGCCAGCAACTCAGGGGGAGTACGGCAAGAGACCCAGTACTTC
TRBJ2-3,NA,TRBV6-5,NA,CASSYNIYGTSDTQYF,TGTGCCAGCAGTTACAACATATATGGGACTTCAGATACGCAGTATTTT
TRBJ2-5,once,TRBV29-1,NA,CSVKLASETQYF,TGCAGCGTAAAACTAGCCTCGGAGACCCAGTACTTC
TRBJ2-1,NA,TRBV19,TRBD2,CASSRYGTSGRAGEQFF,TGTGCCAGTAGCCGCTATGGGACTAGCGGGAGGGCCGGTGAGCAGTTCTTC
TRBJ2-1,NA,TRBV11-2,NA,CASSLTGVSYEQFF,TGTGCCAGCAGCTTAACGGGAGTGTCCTATGAGCAGTTCTTC
TRBJ2-7,NA,TRBV9,NA,CASSGPGSYEQYF,TGTGCCAGCAGCGGTCCGGGATCCTACGAGCAGTACTTC
TRBJ2-7,NA,TRBV14,NA,CASSQVEDSRSSSEQYF,TGTGCCAGCAGCCAAGTAGAGGATTCACGATCCAGTTCCGAGCAGTACTTC
TRBJ1-2,NA,TRBV5-4,NA,CASSLERGGNFYGYTF,TGTGCCAGCAGCTTGGAGCGCGGGGGGAATTTCTATGGCTACACCTTC
TRBJ1-3,few,TRBV18,TRBD1,CASSPYGTAGNTIYF,TGTGCCAGCTCACCATACGGGACAGCTGGAAACACCATATATTTT
TRBJ2-1,NA,TRBV5-1,TRBD2,CASSFSGRVGNEQFF,TGCGCCAGCAGCTTTAGCGGGAGGGTAGGCAATGAGCAGTTCTTC
TRBJ1-1,NA,TRBV24-1,NA,CATSDVGGNTEAFF,TGTGCCACCAGTGATGTTGGCGGGAACACTGAAGCTTTCTTT
TRBJ1-1,NA,TRBV20-1,NA,CSASRRRNTEAFF,TGCAGTGCTAGTAGGCGGAGGAACACTGAAGCTTTCTTT
TRBJ2-1,once,TRBV4-3,TRBD2,CASSQRGSSYNEQFF,TGCGCCAGCAGCCAGCGGGGGAGCTCCTACAATGAGCAGTTCTTC
TRBJ1-4,NA,TRBV6-5,NA,CASTGANEKLFF,TGTGCCAGCACAGGGGCGAATGAAAAACTGTTTTTT
TRBJ2-7,NA,TRBV6-5,NA,CASSYLEASFNEQYF,TGTGCCAGCAGTTACCTCGAGGCGTCCTTCAACGAGCAGTACTTC
TRBJ2-7,NA,TRBV6-5,NA,CASSYSVLGVSHEQYF,TGTGCCAGCAGTTACTCTGTTCTCGGGGTTTCCCACGAGCAGTACTTC
TRBJ2-2,NA,TRBV7-7,NA,CASSLIDRPVPGELFF,TGTGCTAGCAGCTTAATCGACAGGCCGGTTCCGGGGGAGCTGTTTTTT
TRBJ2-2,NA,TRBV10-3,NA,CAISESTRGELFF,TGTGCCATCAGTGAGTCAACGCGCGGGGAGCTGTTTTTT
TRBJ1-2,NA,TRBV24-1,NA,CATSDFRGGGYTF,TGTGCCACCAGTGATTTTCGAGGGGGTGGCTACACCTTC
TRBJ2-7,NA,TRBV30,NA,CAWTIGGEQYF,TGTGCCTGGACCATAGGCGGCGAGCAGTACTTC
TRBJ1-1,NA,TRBV7-2,NA,CASSKSFGQKNTEAFF,TGTGCCAGCAGCAAATCCTTTGGACAGAAGAACACTGAAGCTTTCTTT
TRBJ2-1,NA,TRBV30,TRBD2,CAWSRLAPTNSYNEQFF,TGTGCCTGGAGTAGACTAGCGCCCACTAACTCCTACAATGAGCAGTTCTTC
TRBJ1-6,NA,TRBV27,NA,CASSLSGQANSPLHF,TGTGCCAGCAGTTTATCGGGCCAGGCTAATTCACCCCTCCACTTT
TRBJ2-7,NA,TRBV24-1,TRBD1,CATSDPGGQGIDEQYF,TGTGCCACCAGTGACCCTGGGGGACAGGGCATCGACGAGCAGTACTTC
TRBJ2-2,NA,TRBV27,TRBD1,CASSNRGRDTGELFF,TGTGCCAGCAGTAACAGGGGCCGGGACACCGGGGAGCTGTTTTTT
TRBJ1-2,once,TRBV2,NA,CASRGGAESNYGYTF,TGTGCCAGCAGGGGAGGCGCAGAATCTAACTATGGCTACACCTTC
TRBJ1-4,NA,TRBV5-1,NA,CASSLRGSTNEKLFF,TGCGCCAGCAGCTTGAGAGGGTCAACTAATGAAAAACTGTTTTTT
TRBJ2-1,NA,TRBV25-1,TRBD2,CASSETSANEQFF,TGTGCCAGCAGTGAAACTAGCGCGAATGAGCAGTTCTTC
TRBJ1-1,NA,TRBV5-4,TRBD1,CASGNQQGATEAFF,TGTGCCAGCGGGAATCAACAGGGGGCCACTGAAGCTTTCTTT
TRBJ2-1,NA,TRBV5-6,NA,CASSLREALLYTEQFF,TGTGCCAGCAGCTTGCGAGAGGCCCTCCTGTATACCGAGCAGTTCTTC
TRBJ2-3,once,TRBV11-3,TRBD2,CASSSPLAGPTDTQYF,TGTGCCAGCAGCTCACCTCTAGCGGGGCCCACAGATACGCAGTATTTT
TRBJ1-2,once,TRBV27,TRBD1,CASSPGTENYGYTF,TGTGCCAGCAGTCCCGGGACAGAAAACTATGGCTACACCTTC
TRBJ2-2,NA,TRBV19,TRBD2,CASNPGQGLAGEGELFF,TGTGCCAGTAACCCGGGACAGGGACTAGCGGGAGAAGGGGAGCTGTTTTTT
TRBJ2-1,NA,TRBV6-1,TRBD2,CASSEEREGEQFF,TGTGCCAGCAGTGAGGAGCGGGAGGGTGAGCAGTTCTTC
TRBJ1-1,once,TRBV2,TRBD1,CANPGQGALGNRGAFF,TGTGCCAATCCGGGACAGGGGGCGCTGGGTAACCGTGGAGCTTTCTTT
TRBJ1-2,few,TRBV2,NA,CATDGGPGGYTF,TGTGCCACCGATGGGGGCCCGGGTGGCTACACCTTC
TRBJ1-3,NA,TRBV11-3,NA,CASSWGRGSGNTIYF,TGTGCCAGCAGCTGGGGAAGGGGCTCAGGAAACACCATATATTTT